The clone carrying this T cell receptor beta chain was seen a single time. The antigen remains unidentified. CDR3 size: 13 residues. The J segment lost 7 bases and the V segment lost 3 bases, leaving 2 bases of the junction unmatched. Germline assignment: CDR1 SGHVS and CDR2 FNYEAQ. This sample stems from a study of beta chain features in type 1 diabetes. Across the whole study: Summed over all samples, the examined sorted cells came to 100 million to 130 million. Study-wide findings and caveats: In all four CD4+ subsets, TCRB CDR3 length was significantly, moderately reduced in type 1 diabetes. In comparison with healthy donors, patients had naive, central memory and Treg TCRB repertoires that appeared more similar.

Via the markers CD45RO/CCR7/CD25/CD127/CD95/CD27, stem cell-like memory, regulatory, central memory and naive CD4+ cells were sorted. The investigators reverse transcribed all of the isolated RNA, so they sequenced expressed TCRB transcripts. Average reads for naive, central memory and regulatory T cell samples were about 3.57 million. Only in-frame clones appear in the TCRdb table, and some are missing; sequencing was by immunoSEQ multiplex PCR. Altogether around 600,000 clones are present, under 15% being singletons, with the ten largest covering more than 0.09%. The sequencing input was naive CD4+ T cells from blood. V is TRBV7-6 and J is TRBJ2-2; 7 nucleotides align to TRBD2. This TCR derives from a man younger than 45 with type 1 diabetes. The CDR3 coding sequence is TGTGCCAGCAGCTTGGGGGGGAACGGGGAGCTGTTTTTT. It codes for CASSLGGNGELFF.